This T cell receptor (beta chain) was sequenced for a study of cytomegalovirus exposure and HLA in healthy donors. Study-wide points: In vitro confirmation showed three CMV-associated chains to be CMV antigen specific.

Worth noting for this clone: Its antigen remains unidentified.

Sequenced by immunoSEQ multiplex PCR; TCRdb stores in-frame clones only, minus some. The sample has approximately 100,000 clones; roughly nine tenths are singletons. Donors came from a validation cohort of some 110 subjects, distinct from the first 666-subject cohort. The CDR3 is made up of 16 amino acids. CDR1 is LGHNA, CDR2 YSLEER, per germline. The V and J ends lost 2 bases and 2 bases, in that order; junction bases with no gene match: 6. The rearrangement links TRBV4-3 to TRBJ2-7, with TRBD2 identical over 10 bases. Sequencing was carried out using PBMCs. This TCR derives from a man aged 18 to 30 in good health and CMV-seropositive. DNA of the CDR3: TGCGCCAGCAGCCAATCGAGGACTAGCGGCACCTACGAGCAGTACTTC. It codes for CASSQSRTSGTYEQYF.